This T cell receptor beta chain was profiled in a study of vaccination and CD4 T cells after COVID-19. Notes on this clonotype: Its antigen remains unidentified. Sequence at one end of the junction differs from germline and may be a read error.

Germline V lookup: CDR1 ENHRY, CDR2 SYGVKD. CDR3 size: 13 residues. Oncomine TCR Beta short-read sequencing was applied to DNA from cultured CD4+ T cells. MiXCR, applied by TCRdb to the PCR reads, yields one record per CDR3 protein. The sample lists about 21,000 distinct CDR3 sequences, approximately 50% occurring once. The treatment: roughly ten-day PBMC culture with coronavirus spike peptide pools or control peptides (ViraFEST assay). This sequence joins TRBV10-3 and TRBJ2-5; a weak D match, TRBD2 (5 bases). This clonotype was obtained from a human donor who had recovered from COVID-19. Input material: CD4+ T cells from blood, cultured in vitro. The CDR3 DNA sequence: TGTGCTATCAGTGACTTACTAGAAAAGACCCAGTACTTC. Protein: CAISDLLEKTQYF.